Shown below are 21 T cell receptor beta chains from a single sample sequenced in a study of T cell changes during pregnancy in multiple sclerosis. Using immunoSEQ multiplex PCR, the repertoire was profiled, and TCRdb retains in-frame clones only, with some absent. The sample carries some 85,000 clones, 93% recorded once. The sequences come from peripheral blood, collected in the second trimester of pregnancy. Source of these receptors: a female donor in good health, enrolled as a control in a pregnancy study.

V usage is TRBV6-5 and J usage is TRBJ1-2; 10 bases match TRBD1. Germline loops: CDR1 MNHEY, CDR2 SVGAGI. After removal of 6 bases from V and 4 bases from J, the junction contained 5 bases not matched to a gene. The CDR3 contains 14 residues. The CDR3 DNA reads TGTGCCAGCAGAAGGACAGGGGGAACCTATGGCTACACCTTC. It is translated as CASRRTGGTYGYTF.

The chain has TRBV6-4 and TRBJ1-2, with D maybe TRBD1 (5 bases). CDR1 MRHNA and CDR2 SNTAGT come from the germline V gene. Trimming took 7 bases from V and 2 from J, leaving 11 bases between them. The CDR3 consists of 13 residues. The CDR3 bases are TGTGCCAGCAACGGACATCCGAACTATGGCTACACCTTC. Residues: CASNGHPNYGYTF.

CDR3 nucleotides: TGTGCCACCAGGACTTTTGGGGCTGGTAGTCAGCCCCAGCATTTT. Translation gives CATRTFGAGSQPQHF. J is TRBJ1-5 and V is TRBV15; D is perhaps TRBD1 (5 bases). V gave up 6 bases and J gave up 6 bases, with 18 bases separating them. The CDR3 spans 15 residues. Germline CDR1 is LNHNV and CDR2 is YYDKDF (reference sequence).

The chain combines TRBV7-3 with TRBJ2-3; a weak D match, TRBD1 (5 bases). The germline CDR1 and CDR2 sequences are SGHTA and FQGTGA. The CDR3 totals 15 residues. V shed 5 bases and J shed 1 base, with 13 bases lying between them. CDR3 sequence (DNA): TGTGCCAGCAGCGGTCCAATGGGGCGCACAGATACGCAGTATTTT. Residues: CASSGPMGRTDTQYF.

The chain employs TRBV5-1 and TRBJ2-7; 7 nucleotides align to TRBD1. Germline loops: CDR1 SGHRS, CDR2 YFSETQ. Trimming removed 2 bases from V and 3 bases from J; junction bases left unmatched: 8. The CDR3 sequence is 15 residues long. DNA for the CDR3: TGCGCCAGCAGCTTAGATCCGGGACAGAACTACGAGCAGTACTTC. This codes for CASSLDPGQNYEQYF.

The V gene is TRBV30, the J gene TRBJ1-1; 7 bases are a match to TRBD1. V lost 5 bases to trimming and J lost 1 base; unmatched junction nucleotides: 16. The CDR3 runs 17 residues. Germline CDR1 is GTSNPN and CDR2 is SVGIG (reference sequence). The DNA of the CDR3 is TGTGCCTGGTTGAACCCGCTTTTAGGGACAGAGAACACTGAAGCTTTCTTT. As protein: CAWLNPLLGTENTEAFF.

The V and J genes are TRBV9 and TRBJ1-2; possible D gene TRBD1, 5 bases. The V gene's germline CDR1 is SGDLS and CDR2 YYNGEE. CDR3 length equals 15 residues. Between the trimmed V and J ends, which lost 4 bases and 3 bases, there was a span of 16 bases. CDR3 residues: CASSQKLTADYGYTF. CDR3 sequence (DNA): TGTGCCAGCAGCCAGAAGTTGACAGCCGACTATGGCTACACCTTC.

This clone was seen a handful of times. This chain links TRBV6-6 with TRBJ2-7; no reliable D call. The CDR3 totals 14 residues. The V gene lost 0 bases and the J gene lost 4 bases, with 10 bases spanning the gap. From germline, CDR1 is MNHNY and CDR2 SVGAGI (reference sequence). DNA of the CDR3: TGTGCCAGCAGTTACTCTACATTCTCTTACGAGCAGTACTTC. Protein sequence: CASSYSTFSYEQYF.

This clone has just one count. This chain joins TRBV30 and TRBJ1-2; TRBD1 aligns across 8 bases. CDR3 length: 17 residues. Trimming cost V 1 base and J 0 bases; bases outside gene matches: 10. Germline CDR1 and CDR2: GTSNPN and SVGIG (reference sequence). As DNA, the CDR3 is TGTGCCTGGAGTGAGAATTGGACAGGGCAGGCTAACTATGGCTACACCTTC. It encodes CAWSENWTGQANYGYTF.

The J gene is TRBJ1-2, the V gene TRBV6-5, with unresolved D. The V and J ends lost 0 bases and 10 bases respectively, with 9 bases between them. The CDR3 runs to 12 residues. Germline CDR1 MNHEY, CDR2 SVGAGI. CDR3: CASSYSGGPYTF. The CDR3 region has the DNA TGTGCCAGCAGTTACTCGGGAGGGCCCTACACCTTC.

The chain employs TRBV10-3 and TRBJ1-2, with 7 bases identical to TRBD1. The CDR3 sequence is 14 residues long. The V gene end was trimmed by 4 bases and the J gene end by 0 bases; junction bases not matched to a gene: 2. The germline V gene encodes CDR1 ENHRY and CDR2 SYGVKD. In DNA form, the CDR3 reads TGTGCCATCAGTGGACAGGGAGCTAACTATGGCTACACCTTC. It is translated as CAISGQGANYGYTF.

The chain combines TRBV9 with TRBJ1-1; no clear D gene. V was cut by 4 bases and J by 1 base, with 14 bases left in between. In germline, CDR1 is SGDLS, CDR2 YYNGEE. The CDR3 runs 15 residues. CDR3 DNA sequence: TGTGCCAGCAGCTATTCCAAAGAGGGGAACACTGAAGCTTTCTTT. Amino acid sequence: CASSYSKEGNTEAFF.

The chain uses TRBV21-1 and TRBJ1-2; TRBD1 reflects the table's D call only, with no check against the DNA. TRBV21-1 is listed as a pseudogene. CDR3 length: 12 residues. CDR3 loop: CARGDREDGYTF. DNA for the CDR3: TGTGCCAGGGGCGACAGGGAAGATGGCTACACCTTC.

With respect to this clone: Additional DNA sequences in this sample encode the identical CDR3. The CDR3 here is CASSGTENSPLHF. CDR3 nucleotide sequence: TGTGCCAGCAGCGGGACAGAAAATTCACCCCTCCACTTT. This sequence joins TRBV5-6 and TRBJ1-6; 7 bases fit TRBD1. J gave up 7 bases and V 4 bases, and 2 bases lay outside the gene matches. Germline V CDR1 and CDR2: SGHDT, YYEEEE. The CDR3 is 13 amino acids. Using reference TRBV5-6 and TRBJ1-6 for the parts outside the CDR3, the full variable domain is DAGVTQSPTHLIKTRGQQVTLRCSPKSGHDTVSWYQQALGQGPQFIFQYYEEEERQRGNFPDRFSGHQFPNYSSELNVNALLLGDSALYLCASSGTENSPLHFGNGTRLTVT.

The chain employs TRBV19 and TRBJ2-5, with 8 positions matching TRBD1. Germline CDR1 and CDR2: LNHDA and SQIVND (reference sequence). The CDR3 covers 13 residues. With V trimmed by 5 bases and J by 1 base, 0 bases remained unmatched. CDR3 nucleotides: TGTGCCAGTAGTGACAGGGGCCAAGAGACCCAGTACTTC. It codes for CASSDRGQETQYF.

The V and J genes are TRBV2 and TRBJ2-3; D uncertain. The CDR3 has 12 residues. V lost 6 bases, J lost 4 bases, and 8 bases lay in between. Per the germline V gene, CDR1 is SNHLY and CDR2 is FYNNEI. CDR3 sequence: CASRQEADTQYF. CDR3 in DNA: TGTGCCAGCAGGCAAGAGGCAGATACGCAGTATTTT.

The chain joins TRBV30 to TRBJ1-5; the match to TRBD1 covers 9 bases. After removal of 3 bases from V and 6 bases from J, the junction contained 0 bases not matched to a gene. The CDR3 consists of 12 residues. The germline V gene encodes CDR1 GTSNPN and CDR2 SVGIG (reference sequence). CDR3 amino acids: CAWRGQGQPQHF. The CDR3 DNA follows: TGTGCCTGGAGGGGACAGGGTCAGCCCCAGCATTTT.

The CDR3 DNA reads as TGTGCCAGCAGCCGACAACGGGGACAGGGGGCAAATGGCTACACCTTC. Its translation is CASSRQRGQGANGYTF. The gene calls are TRBV2 and TRBJ1-2; 12 bases fit TRBD1. The CDR3 sequence is 16 residues long. Germline lookup yields CDR1 SNHLY and CDR2 FYNNEI. V shed 6 bases and J 6 bases; nucleotides not matched to a gene: 11.

The rearrangement uses TRBV5-1 and TRBJ2-5; 10 bases align to TRBD1. Germline V lookup: CDR1 SGHRS, CDR2 YFSETQ. Trimming took 0 bases from V and 1 from J; bases not matched to a gene: 3. There are 16 residues in the CDR3. The CDR3 region is CASSLGDRGLQETQYF. CDR3 sequence (DNA): TGCGCCAGCAGCTTGGGGGACAGGGGACTCCAAGAGACCCAGTACTTC.

This chain connects TRBV14 to TRBJ1-1; 8 bases map to TRBD1. The CDR3 contains 14 residues. V shed 3 bases, J shed 4 bases, and the junction held 4 bases outside the gene matches. CDR1 is SGHDN and CDR2 is FVKESK in the germline V gene. The CDR3 reads CASSQDRAGTEAFF. CDR3 coding DNA: TGTGCCAGCAGCCAGGACAGGGCGGGCACTGAAGCTTTCTTT.

The genes are TRBV7-2 and TRBJ2-5, with 11 bases fitting TRBD2. Looked up from germline, CDR1 is SGHTA and CDR2 is FQGNSA. The CDR3 loop spans 16 amino acids. Trimming cost V 5 bases and J 1 base; bases outside gene matches: 6. CDR3 residues: CASSPGLAGGQETQYF. CDR3 DNA: TGTGCCAGCAGCCCGGGGCTAGCGGGGGGCCAAGAGACCCAGTACTTC.